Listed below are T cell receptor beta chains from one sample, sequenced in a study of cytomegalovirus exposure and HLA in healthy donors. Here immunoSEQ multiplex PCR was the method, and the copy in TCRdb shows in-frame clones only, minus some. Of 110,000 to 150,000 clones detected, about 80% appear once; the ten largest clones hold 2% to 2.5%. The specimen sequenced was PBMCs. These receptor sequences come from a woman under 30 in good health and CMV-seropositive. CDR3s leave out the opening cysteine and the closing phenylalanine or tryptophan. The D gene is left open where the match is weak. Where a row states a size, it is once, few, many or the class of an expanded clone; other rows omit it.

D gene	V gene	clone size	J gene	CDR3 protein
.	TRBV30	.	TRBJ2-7	AWSPNSGAAYEQY
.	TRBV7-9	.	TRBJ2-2	ASSLRQGTTGELF
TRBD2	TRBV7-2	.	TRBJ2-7	ASSPGTSAAYEQY
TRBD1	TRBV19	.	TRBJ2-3	ASSLNSGTGGTDTQY
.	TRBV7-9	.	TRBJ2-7	ASSPSAGEQY
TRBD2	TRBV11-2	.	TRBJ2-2	ASSLRAGVTGELF
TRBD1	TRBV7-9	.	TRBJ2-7	ASSSGTGSGEQY
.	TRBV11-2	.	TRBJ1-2	ASSLERGAHGYT
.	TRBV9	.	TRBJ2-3	ASSVAPLFTDTQY
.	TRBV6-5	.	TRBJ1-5	ASSQGPTVGAQH
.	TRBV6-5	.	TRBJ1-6	ASSSRDNSPLH
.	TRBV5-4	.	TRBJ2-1	ASSLGLAPYNEQF
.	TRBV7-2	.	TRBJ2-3	ASSLVRGSDTQY
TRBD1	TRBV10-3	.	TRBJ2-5	AISPGTESFSFPRETQY
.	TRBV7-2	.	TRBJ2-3	ASSLVGRDTQY
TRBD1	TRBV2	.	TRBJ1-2	ASRGTAFYGYT
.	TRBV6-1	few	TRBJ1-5	ASREPSGNQPQH
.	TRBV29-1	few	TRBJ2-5	SVERGTDPETQY
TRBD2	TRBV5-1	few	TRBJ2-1	ASSQGWRGGLDEQF
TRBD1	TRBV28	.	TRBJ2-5	ASSSDRVLTQY
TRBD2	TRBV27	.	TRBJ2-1	ASRPGLDYNEQF
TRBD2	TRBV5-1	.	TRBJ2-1	ASSVLTGTSGANEQF
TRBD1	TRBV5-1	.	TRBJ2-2	ASSSSGTGGEVTGELF
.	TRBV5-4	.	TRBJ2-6	ASSPRGGTGANVLT
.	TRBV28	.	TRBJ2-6	ASSSRWLILRGSGANVLT
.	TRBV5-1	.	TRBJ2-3	ASSLGHTDTQY
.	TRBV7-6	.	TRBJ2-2	ASSLGPDTGELF
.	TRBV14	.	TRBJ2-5	ASSPGLAGSQETQY
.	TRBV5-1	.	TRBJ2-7	ASSIAWANDEQY
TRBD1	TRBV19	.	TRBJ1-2	ASRVGTGGAGGYGYT
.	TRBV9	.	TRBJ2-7	ASSVSGGAHFSYEQY
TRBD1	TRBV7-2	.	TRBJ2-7	ASSYTGTGTYEQY
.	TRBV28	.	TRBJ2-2	ASSLPKEESLNTGELF
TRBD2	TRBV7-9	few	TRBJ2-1	ASSPGGNEQF
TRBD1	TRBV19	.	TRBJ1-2	ASSRTQGVIYGYT
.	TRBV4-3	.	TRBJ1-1	ASSQDLMGQYTEAF